The 24 T cell receptor beta chains in this list originate from one sample, sequenced in a study of blood T cell repertoires in COVID-19. The repertoire was sequenced with immunoSEQ multiplex PCR; TCRdb's copy has only in-frame clones and lacks some. The sample yields under 200,000 clones, 89% seen once. The sequenced material came from PBMCs or T cells enriched from blood (not recorded which). The receptors stem from a young woman who had recovered from COVID-19.

The chain links TRBV29-1 to TRBJ2-7; D might be TRBD2 (6 bases). With 4 bases removed from V and 4 bases from J, the gap between germline ends came to 20 bases. There are 15 residues in the CDR3. Germline V gene lookup returns CDR1 SQVTM and CDR2 ANQGSEA. The CDR3 DNA reads as TGCAGCGTTGCCTTGCGGGGTGGGGGACCTTACGAGCAGTACTTC. Translated: CSVALRGGGPYEQYF.

The chain joins TRBV10-3 to TRBJ2-7, with TRBD1 matching 9 bases. The CDR3 runs to 13 residues. Per germline, CDR1 ENHRY and CDR2 SYGVKD. The J segment lost 5 bases and the V segment lost 4 bases, leaving 3 bases of the junction unmatched. CDR3 in amino acids: CAISVRQGDEQYF. The CDR3 DNA is TGTGCCATCAGTGTCCGACAGGGGGACGAGCAGTACTTC.

V usage is TRBV6-5 and J usage is TRBJ2-1, with 7 bases identical to TRBD2. The CDR3 is made up of 14 amino acids. V trimming: 6 bases; J trimming: 4 bases; junction bases outside the gene matches: 6. Germline CDR1 is MNHEY and CDR2 is SVGAGI. The CDR3 loop reads CASRSGLTYNEQFF. CDR3 DNA: TGTGCCAGCAGGTCGGGACTAACTTACAATGAGCAGTTCTTC.

This clone appeared a few times. V usage is TRBV29-1 and J usage is TRBJ2-5, with a possible D match to TRBD1 (6 bases). Per germline, CDR1 SQVTM and CDR2 ANQGSEA. The CDR3 has 13 residues. The ends were cut back, 5 bases at V and 2 bases at J, with 12 bases in the middle. In DNA form, the CDR3 reads TGCAGCGTTATACAGGGTATTCAAGAGACCCAGTACTTC. Translation: CSVIQGIQETQYF. The variable domain in full, with the rest retrieved from reference TRBV29-1 and TRBJ2-5, is SAVISQKPSRDICQRGTSLTIQCQVDSQVTMMFWYRQQPGQSLTLIATANQGSEATYESGFVIDKFPISRPNLTFSTLTVSNMSPEDSSIYLCSVIQGIQETQYFGPGTRLLVL.

CDR3 in amino acids: CASSLIAGSSTDTQYF. The CDR3 DNA sequence: TGTGCCAGCAGCTTAATTGCGGGCTCTAGCACAGATACGCAGTATTTT. The genes are TRBV7-3 and TRBJ2-3; D might be TRBD2 (5 bases). The germline gives CDR1 SGHTA, CDR2 FQGTGA. V shed 1 base and J shed 0 bases, with 11 bases lying between them. This CDR3 is built from 16 residues.

The sample holds one count of this clone. The chain is built from TRBV18 and TRBJ2-1; 10 nucleotides agree with TRBD2. V dropped 2 bases and J dropped 7; count of bases not matched to a gene: 11. This CDR3 spans 17 amino acids. The germline V gene encodes CDR1 KGHSH and CDR2 LQKENI. The DNA of the CDR3 is TGTGCCAGCTCACCAGTCCTAGCGGGAGTTAATATGAATGAGCAGTTCTTC. Protein sequence: CASSPVLAGVNMNEQFF.

The rearrangement joins TRBV28 to TRBJ2-2; the D is unclear. Germline V gene data show CDR1 as MDHEN and CDR2 as SYDVKM. The CDR3 has 16 amino acids. The V and J ends lost 5 bases and 6 bases respectively, with 19 bases between them. The chain's CDR3 is CASSQILGPEAGELFF. In nucleotides, the CDR3 is TGTGCCAGCAGTCAGATATTAGGTCCCGAGGCCGGGGAGCTGTTTTTT.

This clone was detected a few times. The chain recombines TRBV7-2 with TRBJ2-3; 7 bases match TRBD2. Germline values: CDR1 SGHTA, CDR2 FQGNSA. With 5 bases clipped from V and 1 base from J, the junction kept 9 bases outside the gene matches. This CDR3 is built from 16 residues. CDR3 sequence (DNA): TGTGCCAGCAGCCCACCTACGGCGGGAGGCACAGATACGCAGTATTTT. It encodes CASSPPTAGGTDTQYF.

The gene calls are TRBV14 and TRBJ2-7; perhaps TRBD2 as D (5 bases). This CDR3 spans 16 amino acids. Deletions cut 4 bases from V and 3 bases from J, with 19 bases between. Germline V gives CDR1 SGHDN, CDR2 FVKESK. CDR3 nucleotides: TGTGCCAGCAGCCCACTTCGCGGCCTAGCTGACTACGAGCAGTACTTC. Amino acids: CASSPLRGLADYEQYF. The full variable domain, rest sourced from reference TRBV14 and TRBJ2-7, is EAGVTQFPSHSVIEKGQTVTLRCDPISGHDNLYWYRRVMGKEIKFLLHFVKESKQDESGMPNNRFLAERTGGTYSTLKVQPAELEDSGVYFCASSPLRGLADYEQYFGPGTRLTVT.

This chain joins TRBV5-4 and TRBJ2-3; unclear D gene. There are 12 residues in the CDR3. Trimming removed 3 bases at V and 8 bases at J, with 10 bases between. Germline CDR1 is SGHNT and CDR2 is YYREEE (reference sequence). The CDR3 is CASSSAVGTQYF. The CDR3 DNA sequence: TGTGCCAGCAGCTCCGCTGTCGGTACGCAGTATTTT.

The chain has TRBV28 and TRBJ1-1, with TRBD1 as a possible D gene (5 bases). Germline V gives CDR1 MDHEN, CDR2 SYDVKM. The CDR3 length is 15 residues. V gave up 7 bases and J gave up 2 bases, with 17 bases separating them. Here the CDR3 DNA reads TGTGCCAGCAACATGCCAGGGAATTTCAACACTGAAGCTTTCTTT. Amino acid sequence: CASNMPGNFNTEAFF.

The rearrangement uses TRBV19 and TRBJ2-1; the D is unclear. V lost 2 bases to trimming and J lost 4 bases, with 9 bases between them. The CDR3 extends over 14 amino acids. Per germline, CDR1 LNHDA and CDR2 SQIVND (reference sequence). CDR3 bases: TGTGCCAGTAGTATAACGTCGGAGTACAATGAGCAGTTCTTC. It yields the protein CASSITSEYNEQFF.

This chain joins TRBV6-4 and TRBJ1-5, with 8 bases fitting TRBD1. This CDR3 has 15 residues. The ends lost 3 bases at V and 2 bases at J; junction bases unmatched: 3. CDR1 MRHNA and CDR2 SNTAGT come from the germline V gene. CDR3 loop: CASSESGGGNQPQHF. Written as DNA, the CDR3 is TGTGCCAGCAGTGAGTCAGGGGGCGGCAATCAGCCCCAGCATTTT.

The chain has TRBV2 and TRBJ1-5; 11 bases are shared with TRBD1. CDR1 and CDR2 from the germline V gene are SNHLY and FYNNEI. CDR3 length equals 16 residues. The junction had 7 bases not matched to a gene; V was cut back by 5 bases and J by 4 bases. The CDR3 here is CASSFSGQGENQPQHF. The CDR3 nucleotides are TGTGCCAGCAGTTTTTCGGGACAGGGGGAGAATCAGCCCCAGCATTTT.

The chain uses TRBV11-2 and TRBJ2-7, with TRBD1 matching 8 bases. After removal of 5 bases from V and 0 bases from J, the junction contained 6 bases not matched to a gene. This CDR3 comprises 15 residues. Germline V CDR1 and CDR2: SGHAT, FQNNGV. The CDR3 region has the DNA TGTGCCAGCAGCGACAGGGGCCCCCTCTCCTACGAGCAGTACTTC. It translates to CASSDRGPLSYEQYF.

The gene calls are TRBV28 and TRBJ2-7, with D possibly TRBD2 on 5 matching bases. CDR3 length: 13 residues. V lost 8 bases to trimming and J lost 2 bases, with 13 bases between them. CDR1 and CDR2 (germline): MDHEN, SYDVKM. CDR3 sequence reads: CASDKDGTYEQYF. Here the CDR3 DNA reads TGTGCCAGCGACAAAGACGGGACCTACGAGCAGTACTTC.

The chain uses TRBV9 and TRBJ2-2; D not certain. In germline, CDR1 is SGDLS, CDR2 YYNGEE. Trimming removed 0 bases at V and 5 bases at J, with 8 bases between. The CDR3 has 14 amino acids. This CDR3 reads CASSVAERTGELFF. CDR3 sequence (DNA): TGTGCCAGCAGCGTAGCGGAGAGGACCGGGGAGCTGTTTTTT. The full variable domain, in which reference TRBV9 and TRBJ2-2 provide the parts outside the CDR3, is DSGVTQTPKHLITATGQRVTLRCSPRSGDLSVYWYQQSLDQGLQFLIQYYNGEERAKGNILERFSAQQFPDLHSELNLSSLELGDSALYFCASSVAERTGELFFGEGSRLTVL.

The count of this clone is one. This rearrangement joins TRBV7-2 to TRBJ2-7; 10 bases are shared with TRBD2. V was clipped by 5 bases and J by 0 bases; unmatched bases: 7. Germline V lookup: CDR1 SGHTA, CDR2 FQGNSA. This CDR3 has 16 amino acids. The CDR3 DNA sequence: TGTGCCAGCAGCCGGACTAGCGGTTATAGCTCCTACGAGCAGTACTTC. Its translation: CASSRTSGYSSYEQYF.

This clone has just one count. The chain joins TRBV12-5 to TRBJ2-5; no definite D call. Trimming shortened V by 5 bases and J by 2 bases, and 9 bases separated the two germline ends. This CDR3 has 13 amino acids. The germline CDR1 and CDR2 sequences are LGHNT and FRNRAP. The CDR3 region has the DNA TGTGCTAGTGGTCTGCGAGAGCAAGAGACCCAGTACTTC. Protein: CASGLREQETQYF.

The V and J genes are TRBV29-1 and TRBJ2-2, with 7 nucleotides matching TRBD2. This CDR3 region has 18 residues. After removal of 4 bases from V and 5 bases from J, the junction contained 19 bases not matched to a gene. Germline CDR1 SQVTM, CDR2 ANQGSEA. The CDR3 DNA reads TGCAGCGTTGCGGGCCATATTGGAAGCGGGAAAGGAACCGGGGAGCTGTTTTTT. Its translation is CSVAGHIGSGKGTGELFF.

The V and J genes are TRBV7-2 and TRBJ1-6; 12 positions match TRBD1. In germline, CDR1 is SGHTA, CDR2 FQGNSA. This CDR3 has 18 residues. Trimming removed 1 base from V and 1 base from J; junction bases left unmatched: 2. The DNA of the CDR3 is TGTGCCAGCAGCTTAGGGGGACAGGGGGCGTCCTATAATTCACCCCTCCACTTT. Amino acid sequence: CASSLGGQGASYNSPLHF.

The V and J genes are TRBV5-1 and TRBJ2-7; TRBD2 matches 7 bases. The CDR3 runs 17 residues. Germline V CDR1 and CDR2: SGHRS, YFSETQ. Trimming removed 4 bases from V and 5 bases from J; junction bases left unmatched: 18. CDR3 sequence (DNA): TGCGCCAGCAGCCTACCGCCCGGACTAGGAGGGGTGAACGAGCAGTACTTC. It is translated as CASSLPPGLGGVNEQYF.

J is TRBJ2-5 and V is TRBV12-3 or TRBV12-4, with 8 bases lining up with TRBD2. The junction had 7 bases not matched to a gene; V was cut back by 3 bases and J by 10 bases. CDR3 size: 13 residues. Here the CDR3 DNA reads TGTGCCAGCAGTTTTGGGACTAGAGGAGACCAGTACTTC. It translates to CASSFGTRGDQYF.

V is TRBV28 and J is TRBJ2-7, with a possible D match to TRBD2 (5 bases). Germline V lookup: CDR1 MDHEN, CDR2 SYDVKM. There are 13 residues in the CDR3. V was cut by 7 bases and J by 2 bases, with 12 bases left in between. CDR3 in amino acids: CASTHGMTYEQYF. In DNA, the CDR3 is TGTGCCAGCACTCACGGGATGACCTACGAGCAGTACTTC. The complete variable domain, with remaining parts taken from reference TRBV28 and TRBJ2-7, reads DVKVTQSSRYLVKRTGEKVFLECVQDMDHENMFWYRQDPGLGLRLIYFSYDVKMKEKGDIPEGYSVSREKKERFSLILESASTNQTSMYLCASTHGMTYEQYFGPGTRLTVT.